One and the same sample provided the 27 T cell receptor beta chains below, sequenced in a study of blood T cell repertoires in COVID-19. Sequencing used immunoSEQ multiplex PCR; TCRdb keeps in-frame clones, though not all of them. Of 87,000 or so clones listed, roughly 88% are singletons. The sequencing input was peripheral blood. The receptor source for this set is a woman aged 80 or over with COVID-19, enrolled during active disease.

This clone has only a few counts. The rearrangement joins TRBV21-1 to TRBJ2-7; the listed D gene, TRBD2, was not tested against the DNA. TRBV21-1 corresponds to a pseudogene. This CDR3 comprises 13 residues. The CDR3 spells CASSKAWRLEQYF. DNA for the CDR3: TGTGCCAGCAGCAAAGCTTGGAGACTCGAGCAGTACTTC.

The chain joins TRBV7-9 to TRBJ1-1; D remains unclear. Germline loops: CDR1 SEHNR, CDR2 FQNEAQ (reference sequence). The CDR3 has 14 residues. V lost 4 bases, J lost 1 base, and 10 bases lay in between. In nucleotides, the CDR3 is TGTGCCAGCAGCTATTGGACTGAGAACACTGAAGCTTTCTTT. As protein: CASSYWTENTEAFF.

The chain links TRBV27 to TRBJ2-1; tentative D call: TRBD2 (7 bases). CDR1 and CDR2 from the germline V gene are MNHEY and SMNVEV (reference sequence). The length of the CDR3 is 16 residues. Trimming removed 5 bases at V and 8 bases at J, with 22 bases between. CDR3 bases: TGTGCCAGCAGTCCGTTTTCGAGGGGGGGGCTATATGAGCAGTTCTTC. This codes for CASSPFSRGGLYEQFF.

The genes are TRBV7-2 and TRBJ2-7; the match to TRBD1 covers 8 bases. The CDR3 is 16 amino acids. Trimming cost V 1 base and J 4 bases; bases outside gene matches: 9. Germline CDR1 is SGHTA and CDR2 is FQGNSA. The CDR3 region has the DNA TGTGCCAGCAGCTTAGTCCCAGGGGGCGGTATGTACGAGCAGTACTTC. This sequence encodes CASSLVPGGGMYEQYF.

This clone is a singleton in its sample. V and J are TRBV30 and TRBJ2-7, with 7 bases that match TRBD1. The V and J ends lost 5 bases and 6 bases, in that order; junction bases with no gene match: 7. The CDR3 runs 12 residues. Germline CDR1 GTSNPN, CDR2 SVGIG (reference sequence). The CDR3 reads CAWDRQGREQYF. The DNA for the CDR3 is TGTGCCTGGGACCGACAGGGCCGCGAGCAGTACTTC.

The chain links TRBV28 to TRBJ2-7; D ambiguous. The CDR3 is 13 amino acids. CDR1 is MDHEN and CDR2 is SYDVKM in the germline V gene. V was cut by 7 bases and J by 6 bases, with 16 bases left in between. This CDR3 is CASTLSDFAEQYF. The CDR3 nucleotides are TGTGCCAGCACCCTATCCGACTTCGCCGAGCAGTACTTC.

This chain connects TRBV6-2 or TRBV6-3 to TRBJ1-2, with 9 bases fitting TRBD1. Germline V CDR1 and CDR2: MNHEY, SVGEGT. This CDR3 region has 17 residues. V lost 3 bases to trimming and J lost 6 bases; unmatched junction nucleotides: 14. CDR3 DNA sequence: TGTGCCAGCAGTTATCCCCGGGGACAGGGATCCTCTCATGGCTACACCTTC. Translating it yields CASSYPRGQGSSHGYTF.

This clone was seen a handful of times. The genes are TRBV2 and TRBJ1-1, with no clear D. Trimming took 4 bases from V and 1 from J, leaving 10 bases between them. This CDR3 comprises 14 residues. Germline V gives CDR1 SNHLY, CDR2 FYNNEI. Written as DNA, the CDR3 is TGTGCCAGCAGTGTCCCGGGGTGGAACACTGAAGCTTTCTTT. Residues: CASSVPGWNTEAFF.

The rearrangement links TRBV7-3 to TRBJ2-1; 7 positions agree with TRBD1. Germline V gene data show CDR1 as SGHTA and CDR2 as FQGTGA. The CDR3 covers 15 residues. Unmatched junction bases numbered 4, after V lost 2 bases and J lost 3 bases. The CDR3 bases are TGTGCCAGCAGCTTAGGGGACAGTCACTACAATGAGCAGTTCTTC. This translates into CASSLGDSHYNEQFF.

The V call is TRBV10-3, the J call TRBJ2-5, with 11 bases matching TRBD2. The CDR3 consists of 17 residues. The germline gives CDR1 ENHRY, CDR2 SYGVKD. The V gene end was trimmed by 2 bases and the J gene end by 5 bases; junction bases not matched to a gene: 10. CDR3 region: CAISESLPGLAVETQYF. The CDR3 region has the DNA TGTGCCATCAGTGAGAGTCTGCCGGGACTAGCGGTGGAGACCCAGTACTTC.

The rearrangement joins TRBV2 to TRBJ1-2; D is perhaps TRBD1 (6 bases). The CDR3 sequence is 16 residues long. Germline loops: CDR1 SNHLY, CDR2 FYNNEI. V dropped 8 bases and J dropped 2 bases, with 21 bases sitting between them. In DNA, the CDR3 is TGTGCCAGCGATTCCTCCCCGGCGAGGGGGAACTATGGCTACACCTTC. This sequence encodes CASDSSPARGNYGYTF.

The chain carries TRBV2 and TRBJ1-4; tentative D call: TRBD1 (6 bases). Germline V gene lookup returns CDR1 SNHLY and CDR2 FYNNEI. This CDR3 contains 13 residues. With 10 bases removed from V and 7 bases from J, the gap between germline ends came to 16 bases. DNA for the CDR3: TGTGCCACAACTAAACAGGGCTTTGAAAAACTGTTTTTT. Translated: CATTKQGFEKLFF. Supplemented by reference TRBV2 and TRBJ1-4, the full variable domain reads EPEVTQTPSHQVTQMGQEVILRCVPISNHLYFYWYRQILGQKVEFLVSFYNNEISEKSEIFDDQFSVERPDGSNFTLKIRSTKLEDSAMYFCATTKQGFEKLFFGSGTQLSVL.

V and J are TRBV7-2 and TRBJ1-2, with a weak D call TRBD1 (5 bases). CDR3 length equals 15 residues. V lost 5 bases to trimming and J lost 5 bases, with 18 bases between them. Germline CDR1 and CDR2: SGHTA and FQGNSA. CDR3 sequence reads: CASSPGTGVYYGYTF. CDR3 bases: TGTGCCAGCAGCCCGGGGACGGGGGTTTATTATGGCTACACCTTC.

The chain employs TRBV7-2 and TRBJ1-6; 11 positions agree with TRBD1. The germline V gene encodes CDR1 SGHTA and CDR2 FQGNSA. This CDR3 has 15 amino acids. V lost 4 bases and J lost 8; bases outside the gene matches: 4. CDR3 in DNA: TGTGCCAGCAGCTGGACAGGGGGCGTTCATTCACCCCTCCACTTT. It codes for CASSWTGGVHSPLHF. Full variable domain (remainder filled in from reference TRBV7-2 and TRBJ1-6): GAGVSQSPSNKVTEKGKDVELRCDPISGHTALYWYRQSLGQGLEFLIYFQGNSAPDKSGLPSDRFSAERTGGSVSTLTIQRTQQEDSAVYLCASSWTGGVHSPLHFGNGTRLTVT.

The chain employs TRBV19 and TRBJ1-5, with D possibly TRBD1 on 5 matching bases. The CDR3 is made up of 15 amino acids. Germline assignment: CDR1 LNHDA and CDR2 SQIVND (reference sequence). Trimming pared 6 bases from V and 1 base from J, leaving 13 bases between. CDR3 sequence (DNA): TGTGCCAGTAGCTCTGACAGCGCGAGCAATCAGCCCCAGCATTTT. It is translated as CASSSDSASNQPQHF.

This clone was observed once. V usage is TRBV18 and J usage is TRBJ2-7, with 7 bases aligning to TRBD1. CDR3 length: 14 amino acids. Germline CDR1 KGHSH, CDR2 LQKENI. With 3 bases clipped from V and 0 bases from J, the junction kept 2 bases outside the gene matches. The CDR3 sequence is CASSPRDSSYEQYF. The CDR3 DNA reads as TGTGCCAGCTCACCCCGGGACAGCTCCTACGAGCAGTACTTC.

The chain carries TRBV4-2 and TRBJ2-1; D is perhaps TRBD2 (5 bases). The CDR3 extends over 15 amino acids. Germline lookup yields CDR1 LGHNA and CDR2 YNFKEQ. Trimming took off 8 bases at V and 4 bases at J, with 18 bases between the two ends. The CDR3 nucleotides are TGTGCCAGCCGTTTTGAGGGAGAGGCTTACAATGAGCAGTTCTTC. It is translated as CASRFEGEAYNEQFF.

This chain uses TRBV11-2 with TRBJ1-2; no reliable D call. This CDR3 contains 13 residues. Per the germline V gene, CDR1 is SGHAT and CDR2 is FQNNGV. Trimming pared 2 bases from V and 7 bases from J, leaving 11 bases between. This CDR3 reads CASSLSPPGGYTF. The CDR3 DNA is TGTGCCAGCAGCTTAAGTCCCCCGGGTGGCTACACCTTC. Based on the CDR3 plus reference TRBV11-2 and TRBJ1-2, the full variable domain is EAGVAQSPRYKIIEKRQSVAFWCNPISGHATLYWYQQILGQGPKLLIQFQNNGVVDDSQLPKDRFSAERLKGVDSTLKIQPAKLEDSAVYLCASSLSPPGGYTFGSGTRLTVV.

This sequence joins TRBV12-5 and TRBJ2-3; D is unresolved. This CDR3 region has 14 residues. V was cut by 4 bases and J by 2 bases, with 10 bases left in between. CDR1 is LGHNT, CDR2 FRNRAP, per germline. The CDR3 nucleotides are TGTGCTAGTGGTTGGCAGGCCATCACAGATACGCAGTATTTT. Translated, it gives CASGWQAITDTQYF.

This clone was seen a handful of times. In DNA form, the CDR3 reads TGCGCCAGCAGCGGGACAGGAATCTTCTACGAGCAGTACTTC. As protein: CASSGTGIFYEQYF. The chain employs TRBV5-1 and TRBJ2-7, with 8 bases matching TRBD1. After removal of 4 bases from V and 3 bases from J, the junction contained 6 bases not matched to a gene. This CDR3 has 14 residues. The germline V gene has CDR1 SGHRS and CDR2 YFSETQ.

The genes are TRBV11-3 and TRBJ2-2; 8 bases line up with TRBD1. Germline CDR1 SGHNT, CDR2 YENEEA. V gave up 5 bases and J gave up 7 bases; unmatched junction bases: 6. The CDR3 has 14 amino acids. In DNA, the CDR3 is TGTGCCAGCAGCCTGGACAGGGTGGACGGGGAGCTGTTTTTT. It translates to CASSLDRVDGELFF.

The V gene is TRBV5-5, the J gene TRBJ1-2; perhaps TRBD1 as D (5 bases). Per germline, CDR1 SGHKS and CDR2 YYEKEE (reference sequence). The V and J ends lost 0 bases and 4 bases respectively, with 7 bases between them. The CDR3 contains 13 residues. This CDR3 reads CASSLGRAYGYTF. Here the CDR3 DNA reads TGTGCCAGCAGCTTGGGCAGGGCCTATGGCTACACCTTC.

V is TRBV18 and J is TRBJ2-1; D is unresolved. There are 16 residues in the CDR3. V lost 0 bases, J lost 0 bases, and 9 bases lay in between. Germline V gene data show CDR1 as KGHSH and CDR2 as LQKENI. This chain's CDR3 is CASSPPVVASYNEQFF. DNA of the CDR3: TGTGCCAGCTCACCACCGGTCGTGGCCTCCTACAATGAGCAGTTCTTC.

V usage is TRBV6-2 or TRBV6-3 and J usage is TRBJ2-5; no clear D. Germline V CDR1 and CDR2: MNHEY, SVGEGT. The V end lost 3 bases, the J end lost 5 bases, and 10 bases lay between the germline ends. The CDR3 extends over 13 amino acids. The CDR3 DNA reads as TGTGCCAGCAGTTATACTCACGCGGAGACCCAGTACTTC. It encodes CASSYTHAETQYF.

The CDR3 region is CAWATGSPLHF. The CDR3 DNA follows: TGTGCCTGGGCCACCGGGTCACCCCTCCACTTT. V is TRBV30 and J is TRBJ1-6; D gene ambiguous. V lost 5 bases, J lost 10 bases, and 9 bases lay in between. CDR3 length equals 11 residues. Germline loops: CDR1 GTSNPN, CDR2 SVGIG (reference sequence). Based on the CDR3 plus reference TRBV30 and TRBJ1-6, the full variable domain is SQTIHQWPATLVQPVGSPLSLECTVEGTSNPNLYWYRQAAGRGLQLLFYSVGIGQISSEVPQNLSASRPQDRQFILSSKKLLLSDSGFYLCAWATGSPLHFGNGTRLTVT.

The chain carries TRBV14 and TRBJ2-1; TRBD2 matches 9 bases. This CDR3 has 17 amino acids. Germline V gene lookup returns CDR1 SGHDN and CDR2 FVKESK. J gave up 7 bases and V 1 base, and 11 bases lay outside the gene matches. CDR3 coding DNA: TGTGCCAGCAGCCAAGTGCTAGCGGGATGGATGGGGAATGAGCAGTTCTTC. Residues: CASSQVLAGWMGNEQFF. Filled out from reference TRBV14 and TRBJ2-1, the complete variable domain reads EAGVTQFPSHSVIEKGQTVTLRCDPISGHDNLYWYRRVMGKEIKFLLHFVKESKQDESGMPNNRFLAERTGGTYSTLKVQPAELEDSGVYFCASSQVLAGWMGNEQFFGPGTRLTVL.

The chain employs TRBV4-1 and TRBJ2-7; D gene uncertain. CDR1 is MGHRA and CDR2 is YSYEKL in the germline V gene. This CDR3 has 14 amino acids. Trimming took off 0 bases at V and 1 base at J, with 7 bases between the two ends. The CDR3 region has the DNA TGCGCCAGCAGCCAAGATGGAGTTTCCTACGAGCAGTACTTC. Its protein product is CASSQDGVSYEQYF.